This entry concerns a single T cell receptor (beta chain). The assay was immunoSEQ multiplex PCR, and TCRdb's table has in-frame clones only and misses some. The table has about 47,000 clones, under 95% seen once. This sample stems from a study of T cells after posttransplantation cyclophosphamide. Trimming removed 6 bases from V and 0 bases from J, with 12 bases in between. The length of the CDR3 is 15 residues. Germline-derived CDR1 and CDR2 are SNHLY and FYNNEI. The specimen sequenced was PBMCs. This chain uses TRBV2 with TRBJ1-5; D is unclear. The clonotype originates from a woman aged 25 to 45 in good health and a related stem cell transplant donor. The CDR3: CASRETPYSNQPQHF. Written as DNA, the CDR3 is TGTGCCAGCAGAGAGACACCTTATAGCAATCAGCCCCAGCATTTT.